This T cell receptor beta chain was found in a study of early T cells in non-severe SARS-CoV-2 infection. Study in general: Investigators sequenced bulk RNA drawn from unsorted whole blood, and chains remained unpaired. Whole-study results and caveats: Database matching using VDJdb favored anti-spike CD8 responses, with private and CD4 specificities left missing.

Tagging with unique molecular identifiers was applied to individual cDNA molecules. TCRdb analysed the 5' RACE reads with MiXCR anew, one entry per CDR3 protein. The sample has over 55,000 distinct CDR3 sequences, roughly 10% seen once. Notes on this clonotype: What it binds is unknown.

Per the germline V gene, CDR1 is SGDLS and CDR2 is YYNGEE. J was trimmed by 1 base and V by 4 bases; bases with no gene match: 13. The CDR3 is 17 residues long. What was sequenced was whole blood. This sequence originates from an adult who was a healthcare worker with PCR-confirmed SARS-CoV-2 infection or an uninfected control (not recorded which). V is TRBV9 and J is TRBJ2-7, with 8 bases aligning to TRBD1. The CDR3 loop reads CASSLLPIGTGSYEQYF. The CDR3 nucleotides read TGTGCCAGCAGCTTATTACCTATAGGGACAGGTTCCTACGAGCAGTACTTC.